A single sample is the source of the 13 T cell receptor beta chains below, sequenced in a study of beta chain features in type 1 diabetes. Isolated RNA was reverse transcribed in full, so expressed TCRB transcripts were sequenced. The method was immunoSEQ multiplex PCR; TCRdb's version includes in-frame clones alone and lacks a portion of them. The sample contains about 140,000 clones, roughly 10% of which appear only once. The sample comprised central memory CD4+ T cells from blood. Receptor source: a woman aged 40 to 49 in good health.

The chain couples TRBV11-2 to TRBJ1-2; 9 bases align to TRBD1. Germline lookup yields CDR1 SGHAT and CDR2 FQNNGV. The CDR3 has 13 residues. V lost 5 bases to trimming and J lost 4 bases; unmatched junction nucleotides: 2. For the CDR3, the DNA is TGTGCCAGCAGCGTACAGGGGGCCTATGGCTACACCTTC. Protein product: CASSVQGAYGYTF.

This clone was seen more than once but under ten times. The chain has TRBV9 and TRBJ1-6; TRBD1 matches 7 bases. Germline CDR1 SGDLS, CDR2 YYNGEE. The CDR3 extends over 16 amino acids. V shed 3 bases, J shed 5 bases, and the junction held 8 bases outside the gene matches. CDR3 DNA: TGTGCCAGCAGCGGCGGAAAGGGGGCCAATAATTCACCCCTCCACTTT. Its translation: CASSGGKGANNSPLHF.

The genes are TRBV5-6 and TRBJ2-1; no reliable D call. V lost 6 bases and J 0 bases, leaving 13 bases between the germline ends. The CDR3 totals 15 residues. Germline CDR1 and CDR2: SGHDT and YYEEEE. The DNA of the CDR3 is TGTGCCAGCACAATCTGGGCAGCCTCCTACAATGAGCAGTTCTTC. Translated: CASTIWAASYNEQFF.

This rearrangement joins TRBV5-1 to TRBJ2-1; the D gene is possibly TRBD1 (5 bases). V lost 2 bases and J lost 10, with 16 bases in between. The CDR3 contains 14 residues. Germline-derived CDR1 and CDR2 are SGHRS and YFSETQ. This CDR3 is CASSLESGYGEQFF. The DNA of the CDR3 is TGCGCCAGCAGCTTAGAATCAGGGTATGGGGAGCAGTTCTTC. The whole variable domain, remainder taken from reference TRBV5-1 and TRBJ2-1, is KAGVTQTPRYLIKTRGQQVTLSCSPISGHRSVSWYQQTPGQGLQFLFEYFSETQRNKGNFPGRFSGRQFSNSRSEMNVSTLELGDSALYLCASSLESGYGEQFFGPGTRLTVL.

This clone occurred a few times. This rearrangement joins TRBV5-6 to TRBJ2-2; 9 positions agree with TRBD1. The CDR3 sequence is 15 residues long. Germline V gene data show CDR1 as SGHDT and CDR2 as YYEEEE. V was pared by 3 bases and J by 1 base, with 1 base of the junction left unmatched. The CDR3 reads CASSWTGVNTGELFF. DNA of the CDR3: TGTGCCAGCAGCTGGACAGGGGTGAACACCGGGGAGCTGTTTTTT.

This clone was seen only a few times. The chain combines TRBV5-4 with TRBJ2-1, with 11 bases lining up with TRBD2. Germline assignment: CDR1 SGHNT and CDR2 YYREEE (reference sequence). The CDR3 covers 16 residues. Losses at the gene ends were 4 bases for V and 0 bases for J; bases not matched to a gene: 3. This CDR3 reads CASSLGTSGSYNEQFF. The DNA for the CDR3 is TGTGCCAGCAGCCTCGGGACTAGCGGCTCCTACAATGAGCAGTTCTTC.

This clone was observed at least ten times. The V gene is TRBV6-1, the J gene TRBJ2-7, with 7 bases that match TRBD1. This CDR3 is 14 amino acids long. Germline CDR1 and CDR2: MNHNS and SASEGT. J gave up 3 bases and V 8 bases, and 10 bases lay outside the gene matches. CDR3 region: CASGQAVGGYEQYF. The DNA of the CDR3 is TGTGCCAGCGGACAGGCAGTAGGCGGCTACGAGCAGTACTTC.

This clone occurred a few times. V and J are TRBV2 and TRBJ1-2; no firm D call. Trimming removed 4 bases at V and 6 bases at J, with 9 bases between. Germline CDR1 is SNHLY and CDR2 is FYNNEI. There are 12 residues in the CDR3. Written as DNA, the CDR3 is TGTGCCAGCAGTGCCGAGGTCAATGGCTACACCTTC. Its translation is CASSAEVNGYTF.

The V call is TRBV2, the J call TRBJ2-5; 8 nucleotides agree with TRBD2. The CDR3 has 15 residues. Germline V gives CDR1 SNHLY, CDR2 FYNNEI. Trimming at V came to 6 bases and at J to 5 bases, leaving 11 bases not matched to a gene. The CDR3 sequence: CASRAGGAPGETQYF. The CDR3 bases are TGTGCCAGCAGGGCGGGGGGAGCGCCGGGCGAGACCCAGTACTTC.

V usage is TRBV29-1 and J usage is TRBJ2-3, with D possibly TRBD1 on 5 matching bases. Germline V gives CDR1 SQVTM, CDR2 ANQGSEA. The CDR3 length is 14 residues. With 7 bases removed from V and 0 bases from J, the gap between germline ends came to 14 bases. The CDR3 spells CSESQGTSTDTQYF. CDR3 nucleotide sequence: TGCAGCGAGTCCCAGGGCACTAGCACAGATACGCAGTATTTT.

This chain links TRBV19 with TRBJ2-1, with TRBD1 matching 8 bases. V dropped 6 bases and J dropped 7; count of bases not matched to a gene: 11. The CDR3 covers 15 residues. CDR1 is LNHDA and CDR2 is SQIVND in the germline V gene (reference sequence). CDR3 sequence reads: CASRSRDRSLNEQFF. CDR3 DNA sequence: TGTGCCAGTAGGTCCCGGGACAGGAGTCTTAATGAGCAGTTCTTC.

This clone was picked up a small number of times. The chain is built from TRBV5-1 and TRBJ1-2, with D perhaps matching TRBD1 (5 bases). V shed 0 bases and J shed 8 bases, with 14 bases lying between them. The germline CDR1 and CDR2 sequences are SGHRS and YFSETQ. The CDR3 is made up of 14 amino acids. The CDR3: CASSLGGLLNGYTF. As DNA, the CDR3 is TGCGCCAGCAGCTTGGGGGGACTTCTGAACGGCTACACCTTC.

This clone was seen a handful of times. V gene TRBV19 combines with J gene TRBJ1-2, with TRBD1 matching over 7 bases. This CDR3 has 15 amino acids. Germline V gene lookup returns CDR1 LNHDA and CDR2 SQIVND (reference sequence). The trim removed 6 bases at V and 0 bases at J, leaving 7 bases unmatched. The CDR3 reads CASRPGQYPNYGYTF. The CDR3 coding sequence is TGTGCCAGTAGACCGGGACAGTACCCTAACTATGGCTACACCTTC.